This TCR beta chain appears in the sequencing data of a study of cytomegalovirus exposure and HLA in healthy donors (dated by TCRdb to 2017 to 2019). The study in broad terms: An earlier analysis of roughly 500 of the donors reported approximately 290 Gb of sequence data and 100 million to 140 million unique TCR beta sequences from roughly 200 million T cells. Rather than using new phenotypic data, the later analysis identified candidate immune exposures from TCR beta sequences and from how often those sequences occurred across donors. In an earlier analysis of a few hundred of the donors, high-throughput TCR beta sequencing was used to judge whether each TCR beta V gene segment behaved as functional or pseudogenic. Approximately 300 gigabases of sequencing data and tens of millions of unique TCR sequences made up an early release that covered under 750 HLA-typed donors. On average, roughly 240,000 unique TCR beta nucleotide sequences were sequenced per donor among about 400 genotyped donors of the cohort, with around 19% of those sequences being non-productive. Of the approximately 400 genotyped donors, over 80% were placed in the genetic ancestry cluster associated with self-reported Caucasian donors. Besides the first cohort of 666 subjects, a separate validation cohort made up of 120 different subjects was used. Using immunosequencing, the study profiled T cell repertoires from around 680 subjects and related those repertoires to cytomegalovirus serostatus. To study patterns of TCR occurrence, a later analysis re-analyzed previously published TCR beta repertoires from several hundred donors and added high-resolution HLA genotyping. About five DR-DQ haplotypes were treated as single units for association and clustering because of strong linkage in the cohort. A later genetic analysis used genome-wide SNP genotypes for about 65% of the 666 donors, treating that subset as a discovery cohort. All discovery cohort repertoires had been generated on a single sequencing platform. Alongside the repertoire data, information on donor age, sex, ethnicity and CMV serostatus was compiled. Typing coverage differed by locus: A, B, C, DRB1 and DQB1 were typed in about 620-640 donors, DQA1 in 522, DPA1 in over 600, and DPB1 in about 450. The study combined high-throughput TCR immunosequencing, statistical association of individual TCRs with disease status, and machine learning to predict cytomegalovirus infection status. HLA typing covered class I and class II loci at four-digit resolution. The study aimed to test whether signatures of past pathogen exposure could be identified by cataloging public T cell receptors. Broader findings and caveats from the paper: Across donors, most TCR sequences were observed very rarely, whereas some public TCRs were present in many individuals. Compared with the approximately 670-donor mean, donors in an Asian-associated ancestry cluster had fewer N-insertions in productive TCRs, according to a later genetic analysis. A cluster of highly shared sequence variants was judged likely to be a technical artifact of the sequencing pipeline. Several of the top co-occurrence clusters appeared to be linked to parvovirus B19, influenza, CMV and Epstein-Barr virus, according to a later analysis. A total of 164 TCR beta chains were listed by the study as associated with cytomegalovirus. This cohort had only TCR beta chains sequenced, and the lack of alpha or paired-chain data limited which features could be detected. According to a later analysis, TCR association rates differed among HLA loci, with DRB1 alleles showing the most associated TCRs and HLA-C alleles showing the fewest. In a later analysis, HLA-associated TCR beta chains showed more clonal expansion and lower generation probabilities than non-associated chains that were equally common. Assigning TCR associations to individual alleles was difficult when HLA alleles, especially DR and DQ, strongly co-occurred. The classifier was reported to diagnose cytomegalovirus status with high specificity and sensitivity in both the original cohort and the validation cohort. Because counts were too low, around 18 rarely observed V segments, including chromosome 9 orphons, were left out of the earlier analysis of 500 to 750 of the donors. A further reported finding was that TCR beta sequences accurately predicted the HLA-A and HLA-B alleles for most subjects in the first cohort. In an earlier analysis of over 550 of the donors, most TCR beta V segments were observed in productive rearrangements about 87% or about 30% of the time, broadly matching IMGT annotations. In a later genetic analysis, a missense DCLRE1C variant was associated with V-gene and J-gene trimming of TCR beta chains, and the association was replicated in an independent cohort. A later analysis found that most CMV-associated TCR beta chains appeared HLA-restricted, with HLA associations seemingly driven largely by CMV exposure. Because HLA typing was unavailable for some donors at each locus, only the typed subset was used in association tests. In a later analysis, 16,951 TCR beta sequences were associated with specific HLA alleles at a false discovery rate of 0.05. Roughly uniform sequencing depth across donors was assumed in presence/absence analyses, although this assumption may not hold. Linkage disequilibrium might explain the correlated functional status among segregating V segments, but an unknown experimental factor could not be ruled out. In vitro tests confirmed that a few of the cytomegalovirus-associated TCR beta chains recognize cytomegalovirus antigens. According to the authors, the approach could potentially be generalized to other disease states and immunological phenotypes. Immune exposure information for the cohort was limited to CMV serostatus.

This clone has a handful of counts. The specificity of this receptor is unknown. The record has no base qualities; no much larger clone is one base away. The method behind the library was the immunoSEQ multiplex PCR assay. The multiplex PCR relied on a mix of 60 forward primers for TCR Vbeta segments and 13 reverse primers for TCR Jbeta segments. The CDR3 region of rearranged TCR beta genes was amplified from genomic DNA with a multiplex PCR assay. The amplified TCR beta libraries were sequenced on the Illumina HiSeq System as 87-base-pair reads. In the source study's methods: Across the 670 or so repertoires, a later analysis counted tens of millions of unique TCR beta chains, 9 million to 14 million of which were shared by at least two donors. Raw reads were error-corrected and collapsed into unique sequences with a nearest-neighbor algorithm that merged closely related sequences to remove PCR and sequencing errors. To assign V, D and J gene segments, CDR3 sequences were aligned to IMGT reference sequences. For a sequence to be retained, a match of at least six nucleotides was required to both a V gene segment and a J gene segment. Rearrangements were classified as productive when the CDR3 lacked stop codons and remained in frame with V and J, and all other rearrangements were classified as non-productive. Following IMGT convention, CDR3 was defined as the stretch from the second conserved V-encoded cysteine to the conserved J-encoded phenylalanine. The earlier analysis of fewer than 700 of the donors excluded sequences that lacked an unambiguous match to a single V gene segment. An earlier analysis of a few hundred of the donors classified V segments as functional when productive rearrangements were above 56.7% and as segregating when the standard deviation between donors was above 5%. A statistical classification framework was developed to diagnose cytomegalovirus status using the catalog of TCR beta chain sequences. V and J gene assignment, in a later analysis, came from comparing TCR nucleotide sequences with IMGT/GENE-DB human TR gene sequences. Using the TCRdist pipeline, a later analysis assigned CDR3 sequences along with most-parsimonious VDJ recombination scenarios. In a later analysis, every TCR beta chain was defined by the combination of its CDR3 amino acid sequence and its V-gene family, and reads without a unique V-gene family were dropped. A later analysis removed several hundred highly shared, low-generation-probability nucleotide sequences to deal with suspected cross-contamination and a sequencing artifact. In a later analysis, a clonal expansion index for each public chain was calculated from normalized within-repertoire ranks of inferred template counts. Generation probabilities in a later analysis came from a VDJ recombination model fitted to out-of-frame rearrangements, and those results were checked against IGoR. A later analysis scored TCR-TCR, TCR-HLA and TCR-CMV co-occurrence with hypergeometric tests, applying a repertoire-size bias correction to TCR pairs. A later analysis estimated false discovery rates by permuting HLA or CMV assignments 20 times. In a later analysis, co-occurring TCRs were grouped using DBSCAN, and TCRdist sequence similarity was added for clustering within HLA-allele-positive subsets. For co-occurrence clustering, repertoires with fewer than 30,000 or more than 120,000 public chains were excluded, along with about five repertoires with anomalous nucleotide sharing. The table was pulled from immuneACCESS by TCRdb, which kept in-frame rearrangements only. Such tables lose some clones; where checked, under half of the loss comes from unresolved V genes, and the rest has no known cause. The V and J calls and clone size come from that table; D and trimming were worked out from the DNA. The sample table records some 140,000 clones; approximately 71% of these occur just once. Of the sample, 2% to 2.5% falls within the top ten clones.

The cohort comprised 710 or so healthy bone marrow donors. At the time of sampling, all cohort members were nominally healthy, though unrecorded immune exposures were likely present. The donor tested CMV seronegative, placing the donor among the 300 to 450 seronegative members of the cohort. Every donor gave a peripheral blood sample, and the peripheral blood mononuclear cells from that sample were used for TCR beta sequencing. The Qiagen DNeasy Blood Extraction Kit was used to extract genomic DNA from the blood cell samples. This receptor was obtained from a man aged 25 to 40 in good health and CMV-seronegative. The sample consisted of PBMCs.

The CDR3 protein is CASSPRETQYF. Read as DNA, the sequence is TGTGCCAGCAGCCCGCGGGAGACCCAGTACTTC. The chain links TRBV7-8 with TRBJ2-5, with the D gene call left open. Trimming costs V 5 bases and J 5 bases, and their ends lie 6 bases apart. According to the germline V gene, CDR1 reads SGHVS and CDR2 reads FQNEAQ. Measured from the cysteine to the phenylalanine, the CDR3 is 11 residues long. Only CDR3 DNA is held: 33 bases, read in frame from base 1.